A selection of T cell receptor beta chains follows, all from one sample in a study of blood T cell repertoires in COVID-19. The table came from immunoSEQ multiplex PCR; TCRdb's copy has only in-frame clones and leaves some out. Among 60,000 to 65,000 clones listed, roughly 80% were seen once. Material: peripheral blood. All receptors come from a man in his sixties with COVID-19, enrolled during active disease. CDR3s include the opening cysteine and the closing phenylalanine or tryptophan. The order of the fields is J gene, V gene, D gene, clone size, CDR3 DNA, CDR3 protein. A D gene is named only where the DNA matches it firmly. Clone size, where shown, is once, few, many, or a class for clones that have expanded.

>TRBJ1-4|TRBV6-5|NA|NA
TGTGCCAGCAGTTACTCCGCGGCAGCGACTAATGAAAAACTGTTTTTT
CASSYSAAATNEKLFF
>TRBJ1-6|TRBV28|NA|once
TGTGCCAGCAGTAATACAGGAGGGGGGGCGAAAACCCTCCACTTT
CASSNTGGGAKTLHF
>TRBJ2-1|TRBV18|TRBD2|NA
TGTGCCAGCTCACCACTAGCGGGAGGGAGCTCCTACAATGAGCAGTTCTTC
CASSPLAGGSSYNEQFF
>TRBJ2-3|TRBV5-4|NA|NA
TGTGCCAGCAGCGCCCGAGGGGGGGCAGATACGCAGTATTTT
CASSARGGADTQYF
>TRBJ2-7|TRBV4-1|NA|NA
TGCGCCAGCAGCCAAGAGACAGTCTCCTACGAGCAGTACTTC
CASSQETVSYEQYF
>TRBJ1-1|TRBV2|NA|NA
TGTGCCAGCAGTGAAGACGGGGTGCTGAACACTGAAGCTTTCTTT
CASSEDGVLNTEAFF
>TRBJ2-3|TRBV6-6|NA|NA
TGTGCCAGCAGTTACACTCCTCCGGGCACAGATACGCAGTATTTT
CASSYTPPGTDTQYF
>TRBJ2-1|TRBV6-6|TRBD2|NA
TGTGCCAGCAGTAACGCCCGGACTAGCGACAACAATGAGCAGTTCTTC
CASSNARTSDNNEQFF
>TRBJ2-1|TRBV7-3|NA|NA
TGTGCCAGCAGCTTAGGGGCTAACAATGAGCAGTTCTTC
CASSLGANNEQFF
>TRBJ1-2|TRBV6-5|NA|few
TGTGCCTTCAACGGGGGGAACTATGGCTACACCTTC
CAFNGGNYGYTF
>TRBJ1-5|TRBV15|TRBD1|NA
TGTGCCACCAGCAGTCAGGGGGCGCGGAACAATCAGCCCCAGCATTTT
CATSSQGARNNQPQHF
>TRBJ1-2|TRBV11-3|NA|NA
TGTGCCAGCAGGGGCCGGGGGGGAGACTATGGCTACACCTTC
CASRGRGGDYGYTF
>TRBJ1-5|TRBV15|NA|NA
TGTGCCACCAGCAGTGAGGGTCAGCCCCAGCATTTT
CATSSEGQPQHF
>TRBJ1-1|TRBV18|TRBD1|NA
TGTGCCAGCTCACCAACAGGGGGGGCCACTGAAGCTTTCTTT
CASSPTGGATEAFF
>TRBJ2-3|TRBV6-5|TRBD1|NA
TGTGCCAGCAGTAAACAGGGGGCTGGAGATACGCAGTATTTT
CASSKQGAGDTQYF
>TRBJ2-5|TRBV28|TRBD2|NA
TGTGCCAGCAGTTTCGGCCTAGCGGAAGAGACCCAGTACTTC
CASSFGLAEETQYF
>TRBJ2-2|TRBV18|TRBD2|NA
TGTGCCAGCTCACCAAGGATAGCGGGAGGTAACACCGGGGAGCTGTTTTTT
CASSPRIAGGNTGELFF
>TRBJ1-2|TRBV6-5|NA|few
TGTGCCAGCAGTACAGGGAACTATGGCTACACCTTC
CASSTGNYGYTF
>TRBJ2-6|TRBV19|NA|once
TGTGCCAGTAGTATAGGACAGGTACTCTCTGGGGCCAACGTCCTGACTTTC
CASSIGQVLSGANVLTF
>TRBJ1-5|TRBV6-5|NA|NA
TGTGCCACTCAGACACTGAGCAATCAGCCCCAGCATTTT
CATQTLSNQPQHF
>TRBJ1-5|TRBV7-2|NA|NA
TGTGCCAGCAGCTTAGGTGTAGGAGATAGCAATCAGCCCCAGCATTTT
CASSLGVGDSNQPQHF
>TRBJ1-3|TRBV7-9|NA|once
TGTGCCAGCAGCTTATCAGGTATCGCCGGAAACACCATATATTTT
CASSLSGIAGNTIYF
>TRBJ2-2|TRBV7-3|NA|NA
TGTGCCAGCAGCTTTACGGGGGCGAACACCGGGGAGCTGTTTTTT
CASSFTGANTGELFF
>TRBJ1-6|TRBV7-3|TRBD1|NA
TGTGCCAGCAGCTCGGGACAGTCTAATTCACCCCTCCACTTT
CASSSGQSNSPLHF
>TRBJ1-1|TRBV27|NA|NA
TGTGCCAGCAGTTCCCAGGGGACCGGAATGAACACTGAAGCTTTCTTT
CASSSQGTGMNTEAFF